The TCR beta chain described here comes from a study of T cell repertoires in cytomegalovirus infection. As for the study in general: An indication of both CMV infection and matching HLA type came from public TCR beta signatures. Study-wide points: Adding up the frequency of public TCR beta families identified people who carried CMV plus the relevant HLA. Predominance within the ex vivo response was attributable to HLA-C-restricted CMV-specific TCR beta clonotypes.

Notes on this clonotype: The target antigen is unknown.

The ends were cut back, 7 bases at V and 8 bases at J, with 11 bases in the middle. CDR3 size: 12 residues. Germline values: CDR1 MDHEN, CDR2 SYDVKM. One entry per CDR3 protein, called by TCRdb with MiXCR from the reads. The sample carries some 680,000 distinct CDR3 sequences, 35% recorded once. The sequenced sample consisted of PBMCs. This clonotype was obtained from a human donor in good health (CMV status not recorded). Some clones in this sample may be carry-over from other donors' samples. This chain connects TRBV28 to TRBJ1-4; D ambiguous. In nucleotides, the CDR3 is TGTGCCAGCAAGGGCAATTCCGAAAAACTGTTTTTT. This encodes CASKGNSEKLFF.